This T cell receptor (beta chain) was recorded in a study of cytomegalovirus exposure and HLA in healthy donors. Study background: There were under 130 million unique TCR beta sequences, drawn from roughly 200 million T cells, in an earlier analysis. Findings of the study overall: The study flagged about 160 TCR beta chains as cytomegalovirus-associated.

Germline CDR1 and CDR2: SNHLY and FYNNEI. The ends lost 6 bases at V and 2 bases at J; junction bases unmatched: 7. CDR3 length equals 16 residues. Comment on this clone: Its antigen is undetermined.

The study ran its PCR with 60 Vbeta and 13 Jbeta primers. Sequencing was performed with immunoSEQ multiplex PCR; in TCRdb, only in-frame clones are kept and a portion is missing. The repertoire consists of 95,000 to 150,000 clones, with more than 60% occurring once and the leading ten covering roughly 13%. The receptor was derived from a woman aged 60-75 years in good health and CMV-seropositive. Sequencing was performed on PBMCs. The chain combines TRBV2 with TRBJ1-5; 10 bases are a match to TRBD1. CDR3 amino acids: CASRQTGGSGNQPQHF. CDR3 in DNA: TGTGCCAGCAGACAGACAGGGGGCTCTGGCAATCAGCCCCAGCATTTT.